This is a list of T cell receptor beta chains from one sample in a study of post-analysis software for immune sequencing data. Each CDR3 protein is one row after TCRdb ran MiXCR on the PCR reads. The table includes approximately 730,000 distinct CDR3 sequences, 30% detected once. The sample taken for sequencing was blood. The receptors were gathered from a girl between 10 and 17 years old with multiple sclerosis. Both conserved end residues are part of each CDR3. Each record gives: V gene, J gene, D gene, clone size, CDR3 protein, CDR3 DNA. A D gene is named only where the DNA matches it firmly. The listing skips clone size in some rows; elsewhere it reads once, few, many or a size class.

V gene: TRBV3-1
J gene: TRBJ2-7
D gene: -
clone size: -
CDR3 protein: CASSQYRDEQYF
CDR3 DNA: TGTGCCAGCAGCCAATACAGGGACGAGCAGTACTTC

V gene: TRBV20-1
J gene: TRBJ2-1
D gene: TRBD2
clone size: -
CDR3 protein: CSARDIRGGGRSSYNEQFF
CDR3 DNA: TGCAGTGCTAGAGATATTCGGGGCGGGGGGCGGAGCTCCTACAATGAGCAGTTCTTC

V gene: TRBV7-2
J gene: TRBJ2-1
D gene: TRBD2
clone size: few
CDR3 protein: CASSRKLAVSSYNEQFF
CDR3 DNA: TGTGCCAGCAGCCGAAAACTAGCGGTAAGCTCCTACAATGAGCAGTTCTTC

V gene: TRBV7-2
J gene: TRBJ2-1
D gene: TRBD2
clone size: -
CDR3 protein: CASSQREGGDEQFF
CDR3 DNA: TGTGCCAGCAGCCAGCGGGAGGGGGGCGATGAGCAGTTCTTC

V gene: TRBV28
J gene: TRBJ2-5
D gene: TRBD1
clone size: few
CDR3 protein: CASSYPLIEQGTQETQYF
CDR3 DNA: TGTGCCAGCAGTTACCCTCTAATCGAACAGGGGACCCAAGAGACCCAGTACTTC

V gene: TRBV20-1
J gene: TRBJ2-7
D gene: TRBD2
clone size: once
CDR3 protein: CSASDWRAGGLEEQYF
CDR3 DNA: TGCAGTGCCTCAGACTGGCGAGCGGGGGGGTTGGAAGAGCAGTACTTC

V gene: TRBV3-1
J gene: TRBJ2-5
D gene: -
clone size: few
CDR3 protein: CASSQDWASETQYF
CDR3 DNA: TGTGCCAGCAGCCAAGATTGGGCTTCAGAGACCCAGTACTTC

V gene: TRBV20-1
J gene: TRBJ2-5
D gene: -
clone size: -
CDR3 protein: CSAVTGVGIETQYF
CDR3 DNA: TGCAGTGCCGTAACCGGGGTGGGGATAGAGACCCAGTACTTC

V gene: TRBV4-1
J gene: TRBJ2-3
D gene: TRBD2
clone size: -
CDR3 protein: CASSQERSPSGARRGLPDTQYF
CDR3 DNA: TGCGCCAGCAGCCAAGAGCGGTCCCCTAGCGGGGCCCGTAGAGGTCTCCCAGATACGCAGTATTTT

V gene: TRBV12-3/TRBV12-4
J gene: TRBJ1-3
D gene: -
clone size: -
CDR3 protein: CASSFHLAGSGNTIYF
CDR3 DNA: TGTGCCAGCAGTTTTCACTTGGCCGGCTCTGGAAACACCATATATTTT

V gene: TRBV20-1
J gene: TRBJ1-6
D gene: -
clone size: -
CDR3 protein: CSARDLLRDTYNSPLHF
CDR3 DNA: TGCAGTGCTAGAGATCTGTTGCGGGACACCTATAATTCACCCCTCCACTTT

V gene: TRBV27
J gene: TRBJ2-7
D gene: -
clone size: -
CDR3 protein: CASSLFGRVGEQYF
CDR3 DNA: TGTGCCAGCAGTTTATTCGGCAGGGTAGGCGAGCAGTACTTC

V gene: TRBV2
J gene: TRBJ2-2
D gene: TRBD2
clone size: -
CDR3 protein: CASSDPVAGVRTGELFF
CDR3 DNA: TGTGCCAGCAGTGATCCAGTGGCGGGAGTAAGGACCGGGGAGCTGTTTTTT

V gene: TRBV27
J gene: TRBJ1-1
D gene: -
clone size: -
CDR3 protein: CASSEEGRASTEAFF
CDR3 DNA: TGTGCCAGCAGTGAAGAAGGGAGGGCGAGTACTGAAGCTTTCTTT

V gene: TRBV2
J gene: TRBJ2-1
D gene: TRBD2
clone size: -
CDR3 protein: CASSEGTSGRISYNEQFF
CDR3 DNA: TGTGCCAGCAGTGAAGGGACTAGCGGGAGGATCTCCTACAATGAGCAGTTCTTC